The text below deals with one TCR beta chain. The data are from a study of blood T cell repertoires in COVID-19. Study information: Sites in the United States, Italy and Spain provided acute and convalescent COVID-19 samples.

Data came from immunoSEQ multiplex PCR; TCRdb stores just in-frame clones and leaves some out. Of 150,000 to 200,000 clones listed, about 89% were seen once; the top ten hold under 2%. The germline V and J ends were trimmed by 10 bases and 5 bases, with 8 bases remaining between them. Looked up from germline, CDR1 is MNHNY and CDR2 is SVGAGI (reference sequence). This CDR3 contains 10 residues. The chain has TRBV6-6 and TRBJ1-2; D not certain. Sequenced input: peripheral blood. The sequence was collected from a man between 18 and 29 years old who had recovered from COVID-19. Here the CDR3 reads CATYEYGYTF. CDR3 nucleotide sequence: TGTGCCACCTATGAGTATGGCTACACCTTC.